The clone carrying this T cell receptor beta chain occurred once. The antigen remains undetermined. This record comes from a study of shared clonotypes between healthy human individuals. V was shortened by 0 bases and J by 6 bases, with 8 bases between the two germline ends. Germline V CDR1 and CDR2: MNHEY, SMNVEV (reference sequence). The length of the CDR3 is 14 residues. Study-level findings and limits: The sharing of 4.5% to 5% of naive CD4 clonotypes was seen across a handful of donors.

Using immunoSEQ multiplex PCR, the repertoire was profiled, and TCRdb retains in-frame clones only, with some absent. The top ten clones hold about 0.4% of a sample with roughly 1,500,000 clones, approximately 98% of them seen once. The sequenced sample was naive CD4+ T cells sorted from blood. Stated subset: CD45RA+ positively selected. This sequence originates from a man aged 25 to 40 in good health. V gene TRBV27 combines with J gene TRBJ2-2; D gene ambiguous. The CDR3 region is CASSLSWLPGELFF. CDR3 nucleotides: TGTGCCAGCAGTTTATCGTGGCTTCCCGGGGAGCTGTTTTTT.